This T cell receptor beta chain is drawn from a study of T cell repertoires in cytomegalovirus infection (dated by TCRdb to 2018 to 2020). As for the study more broadly: Peptide stimulations targeted recently identified HLA-C-restricted CMV epitopes, whose presentation resists viral immunomodulation, together with well-studied HLA-B-restricted epitopes. Donor HLA type was relevant to the analysis, as public TCR beta signatures indicated carriage of CMV infection together with the matching HLA type.

What this sample's treatment or condition label stands for: in vitro stimulation with specific CMV peptide epitopes to enrich CMV-specific T cells. The CDR3 contains 13 residues, cysteine and phenylalanine counted. CDR3 DNA only is kept here, 39 bases in frame from base 1. Here V drops 6 bases and J drops 3 bases, and the junction holds 5 bases not matched to any gene. Reading the germline V gene (reference sequence) gives CDR1 DFQATT and CDR2 SNEGSKA. This clonotype was picked up one time. Its antigen is still unknown. Base-call qualities are not available, and no considerably larger clone is one nucleotide away. A lone read offers only weak evidence. Here is what the overall study found, with its caveats: Carriers of CMV infection plus the relevant HLA type were discriminated by the cumulative frequency of public TCR beta family members in the study cohort and in an independent approximately 360-donor cohort. In the ex vivo response, HLA-C-restricted CMV-specific TCR beta clonotypes were dominant, and in two of eight donors the single most frequent clonotype came from this HLA-C-restricted group.

Sequenced using an Illumina HiSeq 1500. The public reads were quality trimmed at Q25 with fastp and then assembled into clones with MiXCR by TCRdb, keeping productive beta chains. Here each entry gathers all rows of one CDR3 protein and keeps the most common genes and DNA. The sample data list 550,000 to 850,000 distinct CDR3 sequences, and roughly 36% of these were observed just once. Approximately 18% of the sample goes to the ten largest clones. Sequencing was performed on cultured PBMCs, taken from culture after CMV antigen stimulation. The sequence was collected from a human donor in good health (CMV status not recorded). Some clones in this sample may be carry-over from other donors' samples. The chain employs TRBV20-1 and TRBJ1-2, and TRBD1 aligns with 9 junction nucleotides. The CDR3 has the sequence CSATGGEYYGYTF. Read as DNA, the sequence is TGCAGTGCAACAGGGGGCGAATACTATGGCTACACCTTC.